This T cell receptor (beta chain) was recorded in a study of CD8 T cells in Susac syndrome. Whole-study results and caveats: An acknowledgment was made by the study that its TCR sequencing and HLA analysis involved relatively few individuals.

Controls matched for age and sex were healthy donors. Negative isolation was applied to CD8+ and CD4+ T cells, and FACS enrichment was applied to TEMRA cells. V was pared by 3 bases and J by 4 bases, with 10 bases between. The V gene's germline CDR1 is SGHAT and CDR2 FQDESV (reference sequence). CDR3 length equals 15 residues. In the case of this clonotype: Antigen specificity is unknown.

The authors reverse transcribed roughly 0.5 to 1 ug RNA with random hexamers. Amplification of TCR beta CDR3 across 54 Vbeta and 13 Jbeta was performed with immunoSEQ multiplex PCR. TCRdb analysed the immunoSEQ multiplex PCR reads with MiXCR anew, one entry per CDR3 protein. The sample holds approximately 100,000 distinct CDR3 sequences, under 95% seen once. This clonotype was obtained from a human donor in good health. Sample: CD8+ T cells from PBMCs. The V gene is TRBV11-1, the J gene TRBJ2-6; D tentatively fits TRBD1 or TRBD2 (5 bases each). CDR3 sequence (DNA): TGTGCCAGCAGCTTGGGGACGGGCGGGGCCAACGTCCTGACTTTC. This encodes CASSLGTGGANVLTF.